This TCR beta chain is drawn from a study of blood T cell repertoires in COVID-19. Whole-study context: T cells, B-cell-depleted T cells, or PBMCs supplied cDNA or gDNA.

There are 13 residues in the CDR3. In germline, CDR1 is SGHAT, CDR2 FQNNGV. V shed 2 bases and J shed 5 bases, with 9 bases lying between them. Clones were read by immunoSEQ multiplex PCR, and TCRdb kept only the in-frame ones, dropping some. The table includes approximately 110,000 clones, 92% detected once. The chain combines TRBV11-2 with TRBJ2-5; D call uncertain. Material for sequencing was peripheral blood. This TCR was recovered from a man in his fifties or sixties with COVID-19, enrolled during active disease. CDR3 in DNA: TGTGCCAGCAGCTTATCCGGTGAGGAGACCCAGTACTTC. Its protein is CASSLSGEETQYF.